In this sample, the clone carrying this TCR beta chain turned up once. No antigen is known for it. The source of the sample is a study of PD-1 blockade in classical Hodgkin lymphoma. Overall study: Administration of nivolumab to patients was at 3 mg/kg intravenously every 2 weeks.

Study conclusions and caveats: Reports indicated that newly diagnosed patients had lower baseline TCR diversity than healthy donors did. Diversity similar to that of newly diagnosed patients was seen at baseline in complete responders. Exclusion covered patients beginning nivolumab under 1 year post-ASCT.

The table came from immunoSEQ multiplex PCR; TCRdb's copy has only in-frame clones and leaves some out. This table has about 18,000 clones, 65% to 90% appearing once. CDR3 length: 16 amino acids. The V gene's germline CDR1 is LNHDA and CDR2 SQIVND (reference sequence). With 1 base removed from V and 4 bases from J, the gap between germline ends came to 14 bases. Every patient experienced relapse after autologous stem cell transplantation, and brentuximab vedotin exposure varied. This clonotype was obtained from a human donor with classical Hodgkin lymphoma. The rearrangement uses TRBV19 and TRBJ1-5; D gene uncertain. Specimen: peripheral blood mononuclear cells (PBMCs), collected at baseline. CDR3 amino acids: CASSIGKSLVNQPQHF. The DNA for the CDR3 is TGTGCCAGTAGTATAGGAAAAAGCCTGGTTAATCAGCCCCAGCATTTT.